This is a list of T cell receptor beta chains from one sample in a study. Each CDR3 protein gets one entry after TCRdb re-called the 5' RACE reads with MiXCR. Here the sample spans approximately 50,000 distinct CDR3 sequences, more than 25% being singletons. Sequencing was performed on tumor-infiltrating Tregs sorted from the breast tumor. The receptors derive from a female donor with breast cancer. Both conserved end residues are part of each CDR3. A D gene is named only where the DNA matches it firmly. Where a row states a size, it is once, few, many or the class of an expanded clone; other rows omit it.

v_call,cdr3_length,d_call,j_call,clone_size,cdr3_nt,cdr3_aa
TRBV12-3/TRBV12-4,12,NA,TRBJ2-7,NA,TGTGCCAGCAGCCTCGACTCGTACGAGCAGTACTTC,CASSLDSYEQYF
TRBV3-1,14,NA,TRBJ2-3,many,TGTGCCAGCGGAGCGACTAGTCGTGCGGATACGCAGTATTTT,CASGATSRADTQYF
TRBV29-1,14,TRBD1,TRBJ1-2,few,TGCAGCGCTTTAGATACAGGGACAGATCATGGCTACACCTTC,CSALDTGTDHGYTF
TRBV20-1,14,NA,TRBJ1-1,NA,TGCAGTGCTGCCGCAGGGAGCCAGAACACTGAAGCTTTCTTT,CSAAAGSQNTEAFF
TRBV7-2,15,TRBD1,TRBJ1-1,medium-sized,TGTGCCAGCAGCCCACCCCGGGACAGGAACACTGAAGCTTTCTTT,CASSPPRDRNTEAFF
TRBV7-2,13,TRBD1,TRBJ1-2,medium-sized,TGTGCCAGCAGCTTAGACAGGGGATTTGGCTACACCTTC,CASSLDRGFGYTF
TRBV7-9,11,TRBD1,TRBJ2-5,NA,TGTGCCATCCTAACTCCAGGGGGCCTGTACTTC,CAILTPGGLYF
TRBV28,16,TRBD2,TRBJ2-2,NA,TGTGCCAGCAGTGCACTAGCGGGAGTGAACACCGGGGAGCTGTTTTTT,CASSALAGVNTGELFF
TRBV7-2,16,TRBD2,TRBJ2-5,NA,TGTGCCAGCAGCACCGACAGCGGGAGGGCCCATGAGACCCAGTACTTC,CASSTDSGRAHETQYF
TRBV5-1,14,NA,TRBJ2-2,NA,TGCGCCAGCAGAAGGGAGACCGAAACCGGGGAGCTGTCTTTT,CASRRETETGELSF
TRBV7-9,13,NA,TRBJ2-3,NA,TGTGCCAGCAGCATATCAGGGACAGATACGCAGTATTTT,CASSISGTDTQYF
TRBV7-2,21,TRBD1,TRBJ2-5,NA,TGTGCCAGCACCCTAAGCCCAAATTATATGACAGGGGGCGCAGGCCGATCCATCCAGTACTTC,CASTLSPNYMTGGAGRSIQYF
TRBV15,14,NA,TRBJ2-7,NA,TGTGCCACCAGCATAGCGTCGAGCTCCTACGAGCAGTACTTC,CATSIASSSYEQYF
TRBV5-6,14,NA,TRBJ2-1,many,TGTGCCAGCAGCCCGTCGGACAGCCACAATGAGCAGTTCTTC,CASSPSDSHNEQFF
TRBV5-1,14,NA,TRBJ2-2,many,TGCGCCAGCAGTCCGGCGGGGCCCTCCGGGGAGCTGTTTTTT,CASSPAGPSGELFF
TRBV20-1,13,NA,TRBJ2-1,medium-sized,TGCACCCCCATGACACCACCTAGGAATGAGCAGTTCTTC,CTPMTPPRNEQFF
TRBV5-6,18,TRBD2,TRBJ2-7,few,TGTGCCAGCAGCTTGTTGTTTAGCGGGAGTTTAGGCAGCTACGAGCAGTACTTC,CASSLLFSGSLGSYEQYF
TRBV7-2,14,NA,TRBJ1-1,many,TGTGCCAGCAGCTTAATGGTACAGAACACTGAAGCTTTCTTT,CASSLMVQNTEAFF
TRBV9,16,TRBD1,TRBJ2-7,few,TGTGCCAGCAGCGCCGGGACAGGGGGCGCAATGGGCGAGCAGTACTTC,CASSAGTGGAMGEQYF
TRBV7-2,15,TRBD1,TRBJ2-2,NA,TGTGCCAGCAGACCGGGACAGGGGAACACCGGGGAGCTGTTTTTT,CASRPGQGNTGELFF
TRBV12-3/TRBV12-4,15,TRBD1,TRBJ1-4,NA,TGTGCCAGCAGCCCAACAGGGGGCACTAATGAAAAACTGTTTTTT,CASSPTGGTNEKLFF
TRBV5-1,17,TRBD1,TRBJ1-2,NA,TGCGCCAGCAGCCCGACTACAGGGGGCGACTTTAACTATGGCTACACCTTC,CASSPTTGGDFNYGYTF